This paragraph reports one T cell receptor beta chain. Its antigen is unknown. This record belongs to a study of CD8 T cells in Susac syndrome. Overall study findings and caveats: TCR sequencing and HLA analysis covered a relatively small number of individuals.

RNA amounts of 0.5 to 1 ug underwent reverse transcription with random hexamers. TCRdb fed the immunoSEQ multiplex PCR reads into MiXCR, producing one record per CDR3 protein. The sample consists of approximately 87,000 distinct CDR3 sequences, roughly 96% of them appearing once. Trimming cost V 9 bases and J 2 bases, with 6 bases left between them. Germline values: CDR1 SGHNT, CDR2 YYREEE (reference sequence). The CDR3 loop spans 11 amino acids. The material sequenced was CD8+ T cells from PBMCs. The genes are TRBV5-4 and TRBJ2-1; D is undetermined. The receptor was derived from a human donor with Susac syndrome. CDR3 nucleotides: TGTGCCATCACTGCCTACAATGAGCAGTTCTTC. It yields the protein CAITAYNEQFF.